The 32 T cell receptor beta chains listed next were all sequenced from one sample in a study of T cells in Graves' hyperthyroidism and ophthalmopathy. Amplified regions were TCR beta CDR3 sequences from RNA transcripts. An initial round of RT-PCR targeting the TCR CDR3 relied on the HTBI primer set. TCRdb itself ran the multiplex PCR reads through MiXCR, one entry per CDR3 protein. The sample has more than 550,000 distinct CDR3 sequences; around 15% are singletons. The sample taken for sequencing was blood. These receptors came from a man aged 45-65 years with Graves' hyperthyroidism.

V usage is TRBV6-1 and J usage is TRBJ1-5; D is perhaps TRBD1 (5 bases). The CDR3 totals 15 residues. Germline V gene lookup returns CDR1 MNHNS and CDR2 SASEGT. Trimming cost V 6 bases and J 1 base, with 13 bases left between them. The CDR3 DNA is TGTGCCAGCAGGAGGGACGGGGCGAGCAATCAGCCCCAGCATTTT. Protein: CASRRDGASNQPQHF.

The chain is built from TRBV3-1 and TRBJ1-2, with TRBD1 as a possible D gene (5 bases). Trimming stripped 2 bases from V and 5 bases from J, with 12 bases between. The germline V gene has CDR1 LGHDT and CDR2 YNNKEL (reference sequence). The CDR3 spans 14 residues. The CDR3 bases are TGTGCCAGCAGCCAAAGGGGACTTCGTTATGGCTACACCTTC. It encodes CASSQRGLRYGYTF.

The gene calls are TRBV6-2 or TRBV6-3 and TRBJ2-2; D gene uncertain. Trimming stripped 0 bases from V and 6 bases from J, with 11 bases between. The germline gives CDR1 MNHEY, CDR2 SVGEGT. The CDR3 spans 15 residues. The chain's CDR3 is CASSYSSVQPGELFF. CDR3 coding DNA: TGTGCCAGCAGTTACTCGTCGGTGCAACCCGGGGAGCTGTTTTTT.

V and J are TRBV5-1 and TRBJ1-5; no reliable D call. CDR3 length equals 14 residues. V lost 4 bases to trimming and J lost 4 bases, with 12 bases between them. Germline V lookup: CDR1 SGHRS, CDR2 YFSETQ. CDR3 in DNA: TGCGCCAGCAGCCCGGACGGAATTAATCAGCCCCAGCATTTT. Protein: CASSPDGINQPQHF.

This clonotype was seen at least ten times. The V gene is TRBV2, the J gene TRBJ1-5; 7 bases line up with TRBD1. The CDR3 is made up of 15 amino acids. Germline trimming cut 3 bases from V and 3 bases from J; bases unmatched to any gene: 5. Germline V lookup: CDR1 SNHLY, CDR2 FYNNEI. The DNA for the CDR3 is TGTGCCAGCAGTGACAAGGGACAGCTCAATCAGCCCCAGCATTTT. Its translation: CASSDKGQLNQPQHF.

At least ten counts were recorded for this clonotype. This chain joins TRBV6-1 and TRBJ2-7, with 7 bases identical to TRBD2. Per germline, CDR1 MNHNS and CDR2 SASEGT. J gave up 3 bases and V 6 bases, and 5 bases lay outside the gene matches. CDR3 length: 13 amino acids. The CDR3 nucleotides are TGTGCCAGCAGCCATACGGGGGGCTACGAGCAGTACTTC. This sequence encodes CASSHTGGYEQYF.

This clonotype was found many times. This sequence joins TRBV7-2 and TRBJ2-5; D is perhaps TRBD2 (7 bases). The V and J ends lost 5 bases and 5 bases respectively, with 18 bases between them. Germline V lookup: CDR1 SGHTA, CDR2 FQGNSA. The CDR3 totals 15 residues. For the CDR3, the DNA is TGTGCCAGCAGCACCAAGATAGGGGGAGGGGAGACCCAGTACTTC. Translation gives CASSTKIGGGETQYF. Supplemented by reference TRBV7-2 and TRBJ2-5, the full variable domain reads GAGVSQSPSNKVTEKGKDVELRCDPISGHTALYWYRQSLGQGLEFLIYFQGNSAPDKSGLPSDRFSAERTGGSVSTLTIQRTQQEDSAVYLCASSTKIGGGETQYFGPGTRLLVL.

This clonotype has only a few counts. The chain links TRBV10-2 to TRBJ2-3; a possible D gene is TRBD2 (6 bases). CDR1 and CDR2 from the germline V gene are WSHSY and SAAADI. V dropped 5 bases and J dropped 3 bases, with 12 bases sitting between them. This CDR3 is built from 14 residues. The CDR3 nucleotides are TGCGCCAGCAGTCGGGGGTTTCAGACAGATACGCAGTATTTT. It translates to CASSRGFQTDTQYF.

The chain employs TRBV6-2 or TRBV6-3 and TRBJ1-5; D remains ambiguous. This CDR3 has 14 residues. Germline values: CDR1 MNHEY, CDR2 SVGEGT. With 7 bases removed from V and 0 bases from J, the gap between germline ends came to 10 bases. The DNA for the CDR3 is TGTGCCAGCACCCTGGAAGATAGCAATCAGCCCCAGCATTTT. It yields the protein CASTLEDSNQPQHF.

There are many counts of this clonotype. This chain uses TRBV6-2 or TRBV6-3 with TRBJ2-1; 9 bases agree with TRBD1. Germline V gene lookup returns CDR1 MNHEY and CDR2 SVGEGT. V dropped 5 bases and J dropped 3; count of bases not matched to a gene: 5. This CDR3 is 15 amino acids long. CDR3 sequence (DNA): TGTGCCAGCAGTCCGACAGGGGGTAACTACAATGAGCAGTTCTTC. Protein: CASSPTGGNYNEQFF.

V and J are TRBV25-1 and TRBJ2-1, with D tentatively TRBD1 (6 bases). V shed 7 bases and J shed 6 bases, with 10 bases lying between them. The CDR3 covers 12 residues. Per germline, CDR1 MGHDK and CDR2 SYGVNS. The CDR3 sequence: CASTLQGNEQFF. CDR3 bases: TGTGCCAGCACACTACAGGGCAATGAGCAGTTCTTC.

This clonotype was seen only a few times. The rearrangement uses TRBV5-1 and TRBJ2-5; D possibly corresponds to TRBD2 (6 bases). V was clipped by 4 bases and J by 4 bases, with 20 bases between them. Germline V gene lookup returns CDR1 SGHRS and CDR2 YFSETQ. The CDR3 contains 16 residues. The CDR3: CASSPAEGSWGETQYF. As DNA, the CDR3 is TGCGCCAGCAGCCCCGCGGAGGGCAGTTGGGGAGAGACCCAGTACTTC.

This clonotype has just a few counts. This sequence joins TRBV18 and TRBJ2-7; 8 nucleotides match TRBD2. Germline CDR1 is KGHSH and CDR2 is LQKENI. The V segment lost 5 bases and the J segment 5 bases; nucleotides outside the gene matches: 5. The CDR3 runs to 13 residues. The CDR3 DNA reads as TGTGCCAGCTCAACGGGGGGGGCCGACGAGCAGTACTTC. Its translation: CASSTGGADEQYF. The entire variable domain, with the rest obtained from reference TRBV18 and TRBJ2-7, is as follows: NAGVMQNPRHLVRRRGQEARLRCSPMKGHSHVYWYRQLPEEGLKFMVYLQKENIIDESGMPKERFSAEFPKEGPSILRIQQVVRGDSAAYFCASSTGGADEQYFGPGTRLTVT.

This chain joins TRBV15 and TRBJ2-3, with 7 nucleotides matching TRBD2. The CDR3 is 15 amino acids. Germline V gene data show CDR1 as LNHNV and CDR2 as YYDKDF (reference sequence). After removal of 0 bases from V and 4 bases from J, the junction contained 4 bases not matched to a gene. The CDR3 DNA sequence: TGTGCCACCAGCAGAGAGGGAGGGCCGGCAGATACGCAGTATTTT. Amino acids: CATSREGGPADTQYF. The variable domain in full, with the rest retrieved from reference TRBV15 and TRBJ2-3, is DAMVIQNPRYQVTQFGKPVTLSCSQTLNHNVMYWYQQKSSQAPKLLFHYYDKDFNNEADTPDNFQSRRPNTSFCFLDIRSPGLGDTAMYLCATSREGGPADTQYFGPGTRLTVL.

This clonotype was detected many times. The chain is built from TRBV11-2 and TRBJ1-2; unclear D gene. V lost 2 bases, J lost 2 bases, and 15 bases lay in between. This CDR3 spans 16 amino acids. Germline CDR1 SGHAT, CDR2 FQNNGV. The CDR3 nucleotides read TGTGCCAGCAGCTTACGCTGGCAGGAGCTAAACTATGGCTACACCTTC. As protein: CASSLRWQELNYGYTF.

The chain carries TRBV19 and TRBJ1-6; tentative D call: TRBD1 (5 bases). Germline lookup yields CDR1 LNHDA and CDR2 SQIVND (reference sequence). The V gene lost 10 bases and the J gene lost 7 bases, with 17 bases spanning the gap. CDR3 length equals 14 residues. This chain's CDR3 is CATKSGRVNSPLHF. Written as DNA, the CDR3 is TGTGCCACCAAGTCTGGCAGGGTGAATTCACCCCTCCACTTT.

This chain connects TRBV30 to TRBJ1-5, with 11 bases that match TRBD1. Germline V gene data show CDR1 as GTSNPN and CDR2 as SVGIG (reference sequence). J lost 1 base, V lost 4 bases, and 3 bases had no gene match. CDR3 length equals 15 residues. CDR3 sequence (DNA): TGTGCCTGGACGGACAGGGGGCGAAGCAATCAGCCCCAGCATTTT. It yields the protein CAWTDRGRSNQPQHF. The complete variable domain, with remaining parts taken from reference TRBV30 and TRBJ1-5, reads SQTIHQWPATLVQPVGSPLSLECTVEGTSNPNLYWYRQAAGRGLQLLFYSVGIGQISSEVPQNLSASRPQDRQFILSSKKLLLSDSGFYLCAWTDRGRSNQPQHFGDGTRLSIL.

The chain employs TRBV30 and TRBJ1-5, with 7 nucleotides matching TRBD1. V trimming: 1 base; J trimming: 2 bases; junction bases outside the gene matches: 5. The CDR3 totals 15 residues. Germline CDR1 GTSNPN, CDR2 SVGIG (reference sequence). In nucleotides, the CDR3 is TGTGCCTGGAGTGCTCGCAGGGGGGGCAATCAGCCCCAGCATTTT. Translation: CAWSARRGGNQPQHF.

This clonotype was seen more than once but under ten times. A much larger clone differs from this one at a single base, so this may be a read error. The genes are TRBV12-3 or TRBV12-4 and TRBJ2-7; 8 positions agree with TRBD2. This CDR3 is built from 16 residues. In nucleotides, the CDR3 is TGTGCCAGCAGTTTGGACGGCAGCGGGAGTTTCTACGAGCAGCACTTC. Translation gives CASSLDGSGSFYEQHF.

CDR3 DNA: TGTGCCAGCAGCGCCGGCCTCTTTGAGTACAATGAGCAGTTCTTC. Amino acids: CASSAGLFEYNEQFF. The chain uses TRBV7-9 and TRBJ2-1; D gene unclear. Per germline, CDR1 SEHNR and CDR2 FQNEAQ (reference sequence). The CDR3 runs 15 residues. V dropped 5 bases and J dropped 4 bases, with 15 bases sitting between them.

This chain links TRBV27 with TRBJ2-7, with unresolved D. Germline values: CDR1 MNHEY, CDR2 SMNVEV (reference sequence). V was pared by 6 bases and J by 0 bases, with 9 bases between. This CDR3 has 13 residues. CDR3 coding DNA: TGTGCCAGCAGAGGTATCAGCTCCTACGAGCAGTACTTC. Translation: CASRGISSYEQYF.

The rearrangement joins TRBV19 to TRBJ1-5; D is undetermined. Deletions cut 2 bases from V and 0 bases from J, with 11 bases between. The length of the CDR3 is 16 residues. Germline V gene lookup returns CDR1 LNHDA and CDR2 SQIVND (reference sequence). In DNA, the CDR3 is TGTGCCAGTAGTATAATCAGAGATTATAGCAATCAGCCCCAGCATTTT. Its protein product is CASSIIRDYSNQPQHF.

The rearrangement joins TRBV14 to TRBJ2-5; TRBD1 agrees at 12 bases. V was pared by 3 bases and J by 7 bases, with 9 bases of the junction left unmatched. The CDR3 has 16 amino acids. Germline assignment: CDR1 SGHDN and CDR2 FVKESK. CDR3 DNA sequence: TGTGCCAGCAGCCAGAGGGGACAGGGGGCGCAGGTGACCCAGTACTTC. Protein: CASSQRGQGAQVTQYF.

Turning to this clonotype: An end of the junction does not agree with germline; a read error may underlie this. The chain recombines TRBV6-5 with TRBJ2-2; TRBD2 agrees at 7 bases. This CDR3 has 18 amino acids. Per the germline V gene, CDR1 is MNHEY and CDR2 is SVGAGI. The CDR3 reads CTSSYSRLASRPTGELFF. The CDR3 nucleotides read TGTACCAGCAGTTACTCCAGACTAGCATCTCGACCCACCGGGGAGCTGTTTTTT.

This clonotype was picked up many times. The chain carries TRBV27 and TRBJ1-1; 7 bases match TRBD1. The germline V gene encodes CDR1 MNHEY and CDR2 SMNVEV (reference sequence). The CDR3 runs 14 residues. With 2 bases clipped from V and 5 bases from J, the junction kept 5 bases outside the gene matches. In DNA form, the CDR3 reads TGTGCCAGCAGTTTAGCCCACAGGGGTACTGAAGCTTTCTTT. This codes for CASSLAHRGTEAFF.

This clonotype has ten or more counts. The chain employs TRBV18 and TRBJ1-6, with no clear D. Deletions cut 3 bases from V and 5 bases from J, with 8 bases between. The CDR3 is made up of 14 amino acids. Germline loops: CDR1 KGHSH, CDR2 LQKENI. The CDR3: CASSPTTNNSPLHF. The CDR3 region has the DNA TGTGCCAGCTCACCTACAACTAATAATTCACCCCTCCACTTT. Variable domain in full (rest from reference TRBV18 and TRBJ1-6): NAGVMQNPRHLVRRRGQEARLRCSPMKGHSHVYWYRQLPEEGLKFMVYLQKENIIDESGMPKERFSAEFPKEGPSILRIQQVVRGDSAAYFCASSPTTNNSPLHFGNGTRLTVT.

This clonotype has only a few counts. This sequence joins TRBV20-1 and TRBJ2-1, with D unclear. This CDR3 spans 15 amino acids. Germline CDR1 is DFQATT and CDR2 is SNEGSKA (reference sequence). Trimming shortened V by 4 bases and J by 0 bases, and 13 bases separated the two germline ends. CDR3 DNA sequence: TGCAGTGCTATATTTTCTTCGAGCTCCTACAATGAGCAGTTCTTC. Residues: CSAIFSSSSYNEQFF.

Many counts were recorded for this clonotype. The gene calls are TRBV10-3 and TRBJ2-7; D unclear. Germline CDR1 and CDR2: ENHRY and SYGVKD. V was cut by 2 bases and J by 0 bases, with 8 bases left in between. This CDR3 has 14 amino acids. CDR3 in amino acids: CAISETEYSYEQYF. The CDR3 DNA follows: TGTGCCATCAGTGAGACAGAATACTCCTACGAGCAGTACTTC.

This clonotype was found many times. The chain couples TRBV28 to TRBJ1-2; 9 positions match TRBD1. This CDR3 is 15 amino acids long. Trimming took 9 bases from V and 6 from J; bases not matched to a gene: 14. Germline-derived CDR1 and CDR2 are MDHEN and SYDVKM. The CDR3: CASGDRVKGWDGYTF. The CDR3 bases are TGTGCCAGTGGGGACAGGGTTAAAGGATGGGATGGCTACACCTTC.

The J gene is TRBJ1-4, the V gene TRBV5-1, with D possibly matching TRBD1 (6 bases). Per the germline V gene, CDR1 is SGHRS and CDR2 is YFSETQ. V was trimmed by 1 base and J by 7 bases, leaving 11 bases between them. CDR3 length: 14 amino acids. The DNA for the CDR3 is TGCGCCAGCAGCTTGACAGGGTCGTTTGAAAAACTGTTTTTT. It specifies CASSLTGSFEKLFF.

This clonotype was detected ten times or more. The gene calls are TRBV6-1 and TRBJ1-1; perhaps TRBD1 as D (6 bases). Germline CDR1 MNHNS, CDR2 SASEGT. V lost 5 bases to trimming and J lost 1 base, with 23 bases between them. The CDR3 is made up of 18 amino acids. The CDR3 is CASSYSFFQGGRNTEAFF. Written as DNA, the CDR3 is TGTGCCAGCAGTTATTCTTTCTTTCAAGGGGGTCGGAACACTGAAGCTTTCTTT.

This chain joins TRBV5-4 and TRBJ2-3, with TRBD2 matching over 7 bases. The CDR3 has 13 residues. Unmatched junction bases numbered 4, after V lost 9 bases and J lost 0 bases. The V gene's germline CDR1 is SGHNT and CDR2 YYREEE (reference sequence). CDR3 region: CATQAGSTDTQYF. CDR3 coding DNA: TGTGCCACACAAGCGGGAAGCACAGATACGCAGTATTTT.